A selection of T cell receptor beta chains follows, all from one sample in a study of cytomegalovirus exposure and HLA in healthy donors. Clones were sequenced by immunoSEQ multiplex PCR, and TCRdb holds only the in-frame ones, with some missing. The sample has fewer than 110,000 clones, around 74% seen once. Source material: PBMCs. The receptors come from a woman aged 40 to 50 in good health and CMV-seropositive. Both conserved end residues are part of each CDR3. D genes are given only for firm matches. The size entry is marked missing in some rows and otherwise reads once, few, many or a size class.

V gene	clone size	J gene	D gene	CDR3 DNA	CDR3 protein
TRBV19	-	TRBJ1-1	TRBD1	TGTGCCAGTAGTATAGGGGCAGGGACAGCCCTTATGAACACTGAAGCTTTCTTT	CASSIGAGTALMNTEAFF
TRBV18	-	TRBJ2-7	-	TGTGCCAGCTCTCCCCAGGGGTCCTACGAGCAGTACTTC	CASSPQGSYEQYF
TRBV5-6	-	TRBJ2-2	TRBD1	TGTGCCAGCAGGGGGACAGGCGGTACCGGGGAGCTGTTTTTT	CASRGTGGTGELFF
TRBV5-4	-	TRBJ2-1	TRBD2	TGTGCCAGCAGCCCTGGCGGGCGGGGGGGGTCCTACAATGAGCAGTTCTTC	CASSPGGRGGSYNEQFF
TRBV7-2	-	TRBJ1-6	-	TGTGCCAGCAGCCCCGCGGGGGGGAATTCACCCCTCCACTTT	CASSPAGGNSPLHF
TRBV5-1	-	TRBJ2-1	-	TGCGTCTGCAGGGCAGGGATCAATAACAATGAGCAGTTCTTC	CVCRAGINNNEQFF
TRBV27	once	TRBJ1-5	TRBD1	TGTGCCAGCAGTTTCCCAAAGAAGACAGGGCCTCTAACGTTCCGCAATCAGCCCCAGCATTTT	CASSFPKKTGPLTFRNQPQHF
TRBV7-9	-	TRBJ1-5	TRBD1	TGTGCCAGCAGCTTAAGTGGACAGGAGGCCCAGCATTTT	CASSLSGQEAQHF
TRBV4-3	-	TRBJ1-1	-	TGCGCCAGCAGCCAGAGGGGGTACACTGAAGCTTTCTTT	CASSQRGYTEAFF
TRBV18	-	TRBJ2-5	TRBD1	TGTGCCAGCTCATACAGACAGGGGGAGACCCAGTACTTC	CASSYRQGETQYF